This T cell receptor (beta chain) was profiled in a study of cytomegalovirus exposure and HLA in healthy donors. The study's findings and limits: As a later analysis showed, a missense DCLRE1C variant was linked to trimming of TCR beta V- and J-genes.

V gave up 6 bases and J gave up 6 bases, with 9 bases separating them. The CDR3 sequence is 11 residues long. Germline CDR1 reads DFQATT; CDR2 reads SNEGSKA (reference sequence). 60 Vbeta and 13 Jbeta primers were used in PCR. Sequencing was performed with immunoSEQ multiplex PCR; in TCRdb, only in-frame clones are kept and a portion is missing. The sample lists about 140,000 clones, approximately 61% occurring once. As to this clone: The antigen remains undetermined.

The TCR comes from a human donor in good health. The rearrangement joins TRBV20-1 to TRBJ2-1; tentative D call: TRBD1 (6 bases). Input material: PBMCs. DNA of the CDR3: TGCAGTGCGACCAGGGGCAATGAGCAGTTCTTC. Protein sequence: CSATRGNEQFF.